This paragraph reports one T cell receptor (beta chain). Its antigen remains unknown. Germline V gene lookup returns CDR1 MNHEY and CDR2 SVGAGI. V was cut by 3 bases and J by 6 bases, with 9 bases left in between. CDR3 length: 12 residues. This sample was taken from a study of graft-versus-host responses after intestinal transplantation. Notes on the study in general: GvH clonotypes were identified within recipient marrow, with a subset emerging first in ileum or blood. Peak GvH clone levels in circulation were associated with early post-transplant HvG declines.

Sequencing used immunoSEQ multiplex PCR; TCRdb keeps in-frame clones, though not all of them. The sample has 43,000 or so clones; approximately 95% are singletons. Source: PBMCs, taken 750 to 800 days after a first intestinal transplant, on the day of a second. V is TRBV6-5 and J is TRBJ2-7; D not resolved. The TCR originated in a human patient who received an intestinal transplant, so some T cells may come from the graft donor. The DNA of the CDR3 is TGTGCCAGCAGTTATCCGATGGGCGAGCAGTACTTC. It yields the protein CASSYPMGEQYF.